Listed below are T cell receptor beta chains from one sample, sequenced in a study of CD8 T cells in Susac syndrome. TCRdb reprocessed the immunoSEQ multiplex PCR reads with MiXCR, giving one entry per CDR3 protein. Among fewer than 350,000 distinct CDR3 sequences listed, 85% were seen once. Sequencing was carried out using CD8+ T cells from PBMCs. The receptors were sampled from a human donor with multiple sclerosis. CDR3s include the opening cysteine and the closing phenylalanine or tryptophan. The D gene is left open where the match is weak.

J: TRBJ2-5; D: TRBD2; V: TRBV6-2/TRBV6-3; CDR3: CASSAPSGRGETQYF
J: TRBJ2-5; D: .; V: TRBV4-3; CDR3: CASSQGVRAWIETQYF
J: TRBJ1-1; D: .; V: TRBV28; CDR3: CASSPDLRGVNTEAFF
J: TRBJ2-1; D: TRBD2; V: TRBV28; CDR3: CASRLSGRAEQFF
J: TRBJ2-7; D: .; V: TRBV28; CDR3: CASSFKTGAPSYEQYF
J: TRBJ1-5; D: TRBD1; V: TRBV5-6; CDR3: CASSLGNRGQNQPQHF
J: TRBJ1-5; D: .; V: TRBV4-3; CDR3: CASSPLAGRQPQHF
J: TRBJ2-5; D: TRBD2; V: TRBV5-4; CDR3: CASSYETSGFRQTQYF
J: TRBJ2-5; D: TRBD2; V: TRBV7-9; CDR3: CASSHGTRTQETQYF
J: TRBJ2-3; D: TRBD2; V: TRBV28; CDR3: CASSRWRDGAPSGFFTDTQYF
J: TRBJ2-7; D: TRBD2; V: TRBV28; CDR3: CASSFPFLAGGQTYEQYF
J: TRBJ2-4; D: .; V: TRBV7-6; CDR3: CASSLSHLPNIQYF
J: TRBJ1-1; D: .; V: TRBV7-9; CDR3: CASSLAPQARTEAFF
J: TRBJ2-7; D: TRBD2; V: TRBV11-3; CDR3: CASSPLAGVDEQYF
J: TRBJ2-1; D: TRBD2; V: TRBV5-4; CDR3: CASSWGILLAGGSNEQFF
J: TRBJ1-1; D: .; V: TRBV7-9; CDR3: CASSSEGQINTEAFF
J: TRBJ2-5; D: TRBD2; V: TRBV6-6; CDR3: CATWWAGGPQETQYF
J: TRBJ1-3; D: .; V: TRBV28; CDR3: CASSFLVSGNTIYF
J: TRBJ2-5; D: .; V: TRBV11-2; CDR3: CASRPIATETQYF
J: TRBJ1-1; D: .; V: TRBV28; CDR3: CASSFPRTITEAFF
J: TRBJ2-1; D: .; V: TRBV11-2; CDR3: CASSLVFEQFF
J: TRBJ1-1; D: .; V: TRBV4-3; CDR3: CASSQGRAVNTEAFF
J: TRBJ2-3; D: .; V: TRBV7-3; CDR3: CASSLNWRGTDTQYF
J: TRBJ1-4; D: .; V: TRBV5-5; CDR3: CASSLGGQGGTNEKLFF
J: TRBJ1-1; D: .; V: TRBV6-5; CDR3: CASSYGGGNTEAFF
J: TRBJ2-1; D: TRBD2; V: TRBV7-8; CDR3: CASSLYWSGMVNEQFF